Presented here are 27 T cell receptor beta chains from one specimen sequenced in a study of identical twins. TCRdb re-called the 5' RACE reads through MiXCR, storing one row per CDR3 protein. Of 200,000 to 250,000 distinct CDR3 sequences in the sample, about 12% are singletons; the top ten hold under 4.5%. The same data also went into a second study, on yellow fever vaccine responses in identical twins.

Sequences were obtained from memory (CD45RO+) T cells sorted from blood. The source of these receptors is a woman aged 18-35 years in good health.

This chain joins TRBV11-2 and TRBJ2-7, with D maybe TRBD1 (6 bases). V lost 5 bases, J lost 3 bases, and 14 bases lay in between. The CDR3 spans 14 residues. CDR1 is SGHAT, CDR2 FQNNGV, per germline. CDR3 sequence reads: CASSTETGNYEQYF. CDR3 bases: TGTGCCAGCAGCACCGAGACAGGAAACTACGAGCAGTACTTC.

This clonotype was seen only a few times. J is TRBJ1-2 and V is TRBV14; no firm D call. Germline V lookup: CDR1 SGHDN, CDR2 FVKESK. V shed 4 bases and J shed 7 bases, with 10 bases lying between them. The CDR3 consists of 12 residues. The CDR3 bases are TGTGCCAGCAGCCTACATGAGGCTGGCTACACCTTC. This encodes CASSLHEAGYTF.

This clonotype was recorded a few times. The V call is TRBV5-1, the J call TRBJ2-3; TRBD1 might be the D (6 bases). V lost 3 bases, J lost 12 bases, and 23 bases lay in between. Looked up from germline, CDR1 is SGHRS and CDR2 is YFSETQ. The CDR3 extends over 15 amino acids. The CDR3 DNA reads TGCGCCAGCAGCTCGGACCCGAACTCAGGGGTAATACAGTATTTT. It encodes CASSSDPNSGVIQYF.

The chain recombines TRBV4-1 with TRBJ2-5, with D unclear. Looked up from germline, CDR1 is MGHRA and CDR2 is YSYEKL. Trimming stripped 0 bases from V and 5 bases from J, with 16 bases between. CDR3 length: 16 residues. The CDR3 sequence is CASSQDLGNPVETQYF. CDR3 nucleotide sequence: TGCGCCAGCAGCCAAGATCTCGGAAACCCGGTGGAGACCCAGTACTTC.

The rearrangement links TRBV7-2 to TRBJ2-6; D is ambiguous. V lost 0 bases, J lost 2 bases, and 8 bases lay in between. Germline CDR1 and CDR2: SGHTA and FQGNSA. This CDR3 is built from 16 residues. In DNA form, the CDR3 reads TGTGCCAGCAGCTTAGCCTTAGGCGCTGGGGCCAACGTCCTGACTTTC. Translated: CASSLALGAGANVLTF.

The chain carries TRBV24-1 and TRBJ2-3; TRBD2 matches 13 bases. Looked up from germline, CDR1 is KGHDR and CDR2 is SFDVKD. The CDR3 is 17 amino acids. The V segment lost 9 bases and the J segment 2 bases; nucleotides outside the gene matches: 10. Written as DNA, the CDR3 is TGTGCCACCCAAGGGACTAGCGGGACCGCGCTCACAGATACGCAGTATTTT. This codes for CATQGTSGTALTDTQYF.

The chain recombines TRBV2 with TRBJ2-7; D is undetermined. CDR3 size: 12 residues. V was trimmed by 8 bases and J by 6 bases, leaving 14 bases between them. The germline gives CDR1 SNHLY, CDR2 FYNNEI. The CDR3 DNA reads TGTGCCAGCTCAGTGTCTCCCGCCGAGCAGTACTTC. Encoded protein: CASSVSPAEQYF.

This clonotype has a handful of counts. The rearrangement uses TRBV19 and TRBJ1-3, with a tentative D call TRBD1 (6 bases). Germline V gene data show CDR1 as LNHDA and CDR2 as SQIVND (reference sequence). The CDR3 length is 13 residues. V lost 7 bases and J lost 2, with 9 bases in between. In DNA form, the CDR3 reads TGTGCCAGTACCGACAGGCCTGGAAACACCATATATTTT. Translated: CASTDRPGNTIYF.

This clonotype was detected many times. The chain combines TRBV12-3 or TRBV12-4 with TRBJ1-1, with D hard to call. V lost 2 bases and J 1 base, leaving 5 bases between the germline ends. The CDR3 loop spans 13 amino acids. This CDR3 reads CASSLMGNTEAFF. The CDR3 region has the DNA TGTGCCAGCAGTTTAATGGGGAACACTGAAGCTTTCTTT.

The chain employs TRBV12-3 or TRBV12-4 and TRBJ1-6; maybe TRBD1 (6 bases). Trimming took 1 base from V and 7 from J, leaving 8 bases between them. The CDR3 consists of 14 residues. The CDR3 sequence is CASSLGRGNSPLHF. CDR3 DNA sequence: TGTGCCAGCAGTTTAGGCAGGGGCAATTCACCCCTCCACTTT.

This sequence joins TRBV5-1 and TRBJ2-7; 8 bases match TRBD1. The germline V gene has CDR1 SGHRS and CDR2 YFSETQ. The CDR3 loop spans 17 amino acids. The J segment lost 1 base and the V segment lost 2 bases, leaving 11 bases of the junction unmatched. CDR3 region: CASSFNPGQAQSYEQYF. The CDR3 region has the DNA TGCGCCAGCAGCTTTAACCCGGGACAGGCCCAATCCTACGAGCAGTACTTC.

This clonotype occurred a few times. This rearrangement joins TRBV6-5 to TRBJ1-2; 8 positions match TRBD1. J lost 4 bases, V lost 5 bases, and 3 bases had no gene match. This CDR3 spans 13 amino acids. Germline CDR1 is MNHEY and CDR2 is SVGAGI. The DNA of the CDR3 is TGTGCCAGCAGTAACAGGGGGGGCTATGGCTACACCTTC. Its translation: CASSNRGGYGYTF.

This clonotype was found many times. The CDR3 does not end in the conserved phenylalanine or tryptophan, so this is likely a read error. No DNA is shown, since the ends of the CDR3 on it are uncertain; the CDR3 is the one TCRdb lists. This chain uses TRBV4-2 with TRBJ1-5; the table's D call, TRBD1, has no DNA check behind it. The CDR3 is made up of 10 amino acids, end residues included. CDR1 is LGHNA and CDR2 is YNFKEQ in the germline V gene. The CDR3 loop reads CASSQMPLAK.

This clonotype was observed a handful of times. The chain links TRBV9 to TRBJ2-2; tentatively, D is TRBD2 (5 bases). Trimming pared 4 bases from V and 7 bases from J, leaving 11 bases between. The CDR3 length is 13 residues. Per germline, CDR1 SGDLS and CDR2 YYNGEE. The CDR3 DNA follows: TGTGCCAGCAGCCCACTAGGGAGCGGGGAGCTGTTTTTT. It yields the protein CASSPLGSGELFF.

This clonotype came up a few times. The chain couples TRBV27 to TRBJ2-1; 11 positions match TRBD1. The V and J ends lost 3 bases and 7 bases, in that order; junction bases with no gene match: 5. The CDR3 runs 15 residues. Germline V lookup: CDR1 MNHEY, CDR2 SMNVEV (reference sequence). DNA of the CDR3: TGTGCCAGCAGTTTCCGGACAGGGGGCGGGAATGAGCAGTTCTTC. Translation: CASSFRTGGGNEQFF.

In this sample, this clonotype turned up many times. At one end, the junction sequence differs from germline, possibly due to a read error. The rearrangement uses TRBV5-6 and TRBJ2-7; TRBD1 aligns across 8 bases. This CDR3 spans 15 amino acids. Germline CDR1 and CDR2: SGHDT and YYEEEE. The DNA of the CDR3 is TGTGCCAGCAGCCAGACAGGGGTAAGATCCTCCGAGCAGTACTTC. Residues: CASSQTGVRSSEQYF. The full variable domain, in which reference TRBV5-6 and TRBJ2-7 provide the parts outside the CDR3, is DAGVTQSPTHLIKTRGQQVTLRCSPKSGHDTVSWYQQALGQGPQFIFQYYEEEERQRGNFPDRFSGHQFPNYSSELNVNALLLGDSALYLCASSQTGVRSSEQYFGPGTRLTVT.

In this sample, this clonotype turned up a few times. The V and J genes are TRBV3-1 and TRBJ2-1; TRBD1 is a possible D gene (5 bases). Trimming took 0 bases from V and 9 from J, leaving 30 bases between them. The CDR3 totals 20 residues. Germline-derived CDR1 and CDR2 are LGHDT and YNNKEL (reference sequence). As DNA, the CDR3 is TGTGCCAGCAGCCAAGACGCCTTTTCAAATGGGGCGACAATGTGGGGTGAGCAGTTCTTC. This translates into CASSQDAFSNGATMWGEQFF.

This clonotype was seen at least ten times. The chain is built from TRBV12-3 or TRBV12-4 and TRBJ2-1; 10 bases agree with TRBD2. Germline trimming cut 7 bases from V and 2 bases from J; bases unmatched to any gene: 8. CDR3 size: 16 residues. The CDR3 loop reads CASMPSSGSPYNEQFF. The CDR3 DNA follows: TGTGCCAGCATGCCCTCTAGCGGGAGCCCCTACAATGAGCAGTTCTTC.

This chain connects TRBV3-1 to TRBJ2-2; D not resolved. The V end was cut by 1 base, the J end by 2 bases, with 5 bases between. Germline V lookup: CDR1 LGHDT, CDR2 YNNKEL (reference sequence). The CDR3 consists of 14 residues. The CDR3 DNA reads TGTGCCAGCAGCCAAGCCGCAAACACCGGGGAGCTGTTTTTT. Translation: CASSQAANTGELFF.

This clonotype was found a few times. The CDR3 DNA follows: TGTGCCAGCAGCGGGAGCTTGGGGGCCAACGTCCTGACTTTC. Amino acids: CASSGSLGANVLTF. The J gene is TRBJ2-6, the V gene TRBV25-1; the D gene is possibly TRBD2 (6 bases). This CDR3 is 14 amino acids long. Germline V gives CDR1 MGHDK, CDR2 SYGVNS. Trimming took 6 bases from V and 4 from J, leaving 10 bases between them.

This clonotype has a handful of counts. The rearrangement joins TRBV28 to TRBJ2-7; no definite D call. Germline V gene data show CDR1 as MDHEN and CDR2 as SYDVKM. V was cut by 8 bases and J by 0 bases, with 5 bases left in between. CDR3 length equals 11 residues. The CDR3, as DNA: TGTGCCAGCCACAGCTCCTACGAGCAGTACTTC. It is translated as CASHSSYEQYF.

CDR3 region: CASSEKGNEQFF. As DNA, the CDR3 is TGTGCCAGCAGTGAAAAGGGCAATGAGCAGTTCTTC. This chain connects TRBV6-1 to TRBJ2-1; no clear D gene. Per germline, CDR1 MNHNS and CDR2 SASEGT. The germline V and J ends were trimmed by 2 bases and 6 bases, with 5 bases remaining between them. The CDR3 covers 12 residues.

This clonotype was detected ten times or more. J is TRBJ2-7 and V is TRBV30; a possible D gene is TRBD2 (5 bases). Trimming stripped 0 bases from V and 6 bases from J, with 9 bases between. CDR1 is GTSNPN and CDR2 is SVGIG in the germline V gene (reference sequence). This CDR3 has 12 residues. CDR3 in amino acids: CAWSVGRIEQYF. Here the CDR3 DNA reads TGTGCCTGGAGTGTAGGGAGAATCGAGCAGTACTTC.

Only a few counts were recorded for this clonotype. V gene TRBV5-6 combines with J gene TRBJ1-1; no reliable D call. Germline loops: CDR1 SGHDT, CDR2 YYEEEE. The V and J ends lost 1 base and 0 bases respectively, with 7 bases between them. The CDR3 sequence is 14 residues long. CDR3: CASSLYTLNTEAFF. The CDR3 DNA reads TGTGCCAGCAGCTTGTACACGTTGAACACTGAAGCTTTCTTT.

The chain combines TRBV6-6 with TRBJ2-5, with 9 bases identical to TRBD2. The CDR3 consists of 13 residues. The germline CDR1 and CDR2 sequences are MNHNY and SVGAGI (reference sequence). V shed 5 bases and J 5 bases; nucleotides not matched to a gene: 3. CDR3 loop: CASSRTSAETQYF. CDR3 coding DNA: TGTGCCAGCAGTAGGACTAGCGCGGAGACCCAGTACTTC.

This chain connects TRBV28 to TRBJ2-4, with TRBD1 matching over 8 bases. Unmatched junction bases numbered 11, after V lost 7 bases and J lost 6 bases. The CDR3 runs to 15 residues. Germline CDR1 MDHEN, CDR2 SYDVKM. The CDR3 loop reads CASTTDAGGLNIQYF. In DNA, the CDR3 is TGTGCCAGCACCACCGACGCAGGGGGCCTAAACATTCAGTACTTC.

There are a few counts of this clonotype. CDR3 loop: CASSHPGGSYEQYF. CDR3 bases: TGCGCCAGCAGCCACCCAGGGGGGTCCTACGAGCAGTACTTC. This sequence joins TRBV4-1 and TRBJ2-7, with a tentative D call TRBD1 (7 bases). Per germline, CDR1 MGHRA and CDR2 YSYEKL. This CDR3 contains 14 residues. Trimming removed 3 bases at V and 1 base at J, with 10 bases between.